This T cell receptor beta chain was recovered during a study of cytomegalovirus exposure and HLA in healthy donors. At the level of the study: T cells numbering some 170 million yielded around 120 million unique TCR beta sequences in an earlier analysis.

The CDR3 is made up of 12 amino acids. Trimming pared 6 bases from V and 3 bases from J, leaving 10 bases between. In germline, CDR1 is SGHDT, CDR2 YYEEEE. To note about this clone: No antigen is known for it.

Vbeta (60) and Jbeta (13) primers were used in the PCR. Only in-frame clones appear in the TCRdb table, and some are missing; sequencing was by immunoSEQ multiplex PCR. The profile covers 100,000 to 150,000 clones, with 70% to 90% appearing a single time and around 1.7% taken by the ten largest. Study-wide results and limits: The only immune exposure information that was available was CMV serostatus. A few of the chains that were CMV-associated were confirmed in vitro to be specific for CMV antigens.

The rearrangement joins TRBV5-6 to TRBJ2-7; D is possibly TRBD1 (6 bases). This clonotype was obtained from a boy between 5 and 17 years old in good health and CMV-seronegative. Sequenced: PBMCs. Here the CDR3 reads CASTRQDYEQYF. The CDR3 DNA is TGTGCCAGCACCCGACAGGACTACGAGCAGTACTTC.